This paragraph reports one T cell receptor beta chain. Its matching antigen is unknown. This sample is drawn from a study of shared clonotypes between healthy human individuals. Sequencing was performed with immunoSEQ multiplex PCR; in TCRdb, only in-frame clones are kept and a portion is missing. The table shows roughly 520,000 clones, with roughly 95% occurring only once. Study conclusions and caveats: Clonotype sharing across a few donors was observed for around 5.1% of naive CD4 clonotypes.

The CDR3 is 14 residues long. Germline V gives CDR1 LNHDA, CDR2 SQIVND (reference sequence). With V trimmed by 6 bases and J by 5 bases, 6 bases remained unmatched. The sample consisted of naive CD4+ T cells sorted from blood. As for subset: CD45RA+ positively selected. This sequence joins TRBV19 and TRBJ2-7, with 11 nucleotides matching TRBD1. This TCR derives from a woman aged 25 to 45 in good health. DNA of the CDR3: TGTGCCAGTAGCCTAGGACAGGGGGCAGACGAGCAGTACTTC. It encodes CASSLGQGADEQYF.